The rows below give T cell receptor beta chains drawn from one sample of a study of cytomegalovirus exposure and HLA in healthy donors. TCRdb's copy holds only in-frame clones and misses some; the assay was immunoSEQ multiplex PCR. Among 120,000 or so clones listed, about 96% were seen once. Sequenced material: PBMCs. The receptor source for this set is a man between 18 and 29 years old in good health and CMV-seronegative. Both conserved end residues are part of each CDR3. A D gene is named only where the DNA matches it firmly. Expanded clones get a size class; other rows say once, few or many, or leave the size out.

clone_size	j_call	v_call	d_call	cdr3_nt	cdr3_aa
NA	TRBJ2-5	TRBV13	TRBD1	TGTGCCAGCCGCTGGGACAGGGGGCAAGAGACCCAGTACTTC	CASRWDRGQETQYF
NA	TRBJ1-5	TRBV5-6	TRBD1	TGTGCCAGCAGCTATGCGACAGGGGTTCAGCCCCAGCATTTT	CASSYATGVQPQHF
once	TRBJ2-2	TRBV30	NA	TGTGCCTGGAGGAGGCTAGCGAACACCGGGGAGCTGTTTTTT	CAWRRLANTGELFF
NA	TRBJ2-1	TRBV28	TRBD2	TGTGCCAGCCAGATAGCGGGAGGGAGGAATGAGCAGTTCTTC	CASQIAGGRNEQFF
once	TRBJ1-2	TRBV19	NA	TGTGCCAGTAGCCCGACTGAGGGCCGCGGCTATGGCTACACCTTC	CASSPTEGRGYGYTF
NA	TRBJ2-3	TRBV4-2	TRBD2	TGTGCCAGCAGCCTCCTAGCGGGAGGGCCTACAGATACGCAGTATTTT	CASSLLAGGPTDTQYF
NA	TRBJ1-1	TRBV9	NA	TGTGCCAGCAGCCCTCAACCGGGACACAGTCAAACGGGCACTGAAGCTTTCTTT	CASSPQPGHSQTGTEAFF
NA	TRBJ2-1	TRBV4-3	TRBD2	TGCGCCAGCAGCCAAGAGGGGCCCCTAGCGGGAGGGCCGAATGAGCAGTTCTTC	CASSQEGPLAGGPNEQFF
NA	TRBJ2-1	TRBV28	NA	TGTGCCTCAAGGAGAACTTTCTCCTACAATGAGCAGTTCTTC	CASRRTFSYNEQFF
NA	TRBJ2-1	TRBV25-1	TRBD2	TGTGCCAGCCTTAGCGGGAGTGGCTACAATGAGCAGTTCTTC	CASLSGSGYNEQFF
once	TRBJ1-1	TRBV27	NA	TGTGCCAGCAGTTCGCTGACCTTACAGAGCACTGAAGCTTTCTTT	CASSSLTLQSTEAFF
NA	TRBJ2-5	TRBV6-5	TRBD2	TGTGCCAGCGGGAGGACTAGTAGGGAGACCCAGTACTTC	CASGRTSRETQYF
NA	TRBJ1-1	TRBV2	NA	TGTGCCAGCATTTTGCATACACAGAACACTGAAGCTTTCTTT	CASILHTQNTEAFF